This T cell receptor (beta chain) was obtained from a study of shared clonotypes between healthy human individuals. Regarding the study as a whole: Around 5% was the fraction of naive CD4 clonotypes found shared across several donors.

Free of recent acute infections or vaccinations, the donors were healthy HIV-negative adults. Concerning this clone itself: The antigen remains unidentified.

The assay used deep level. Authors' analysis steps: Filtering differed because ImmunoSEQ produced junction-only sequences that carried no quality scores. Profiled with immunoSEQ multiplex PCR; TCRdb holds only in-frame clones, not every one. That table is the source of V, J and clone size, and D and trimming were worked out from the DNA. This table has over a million clones, around 78% appearing once. The CDR3 length is 14 residues. V shed 2 bases and J shed 6 bases, with 11 bases lying between them. The germline V gene has CDR1 SGDLS and CDR2 YYNGEE. The source of this sequence is a man aged 18 to 30 in good health. Some clones in this sample may be carry-over from other donors' samples. Material: memory CD4+ T cells from PBMCs. As for subset: CD45RA-negative fraction. V is TRBV9 and J is TRBJ1-4, with D possibly matching TRBD1 (6 bases). The CDR3 here is CASSVGGHDEKLFF. CDR3 in DNA: TGTGCCAGCAGCGTTGGGGGGCATGATGAAAAACTGTTTTTT. Supplemented by reference TRBV9 and TRBJ1-4, the full variable domain reads DSGVTQTPKHLITATGQRVTLRCSPRSGDLSVYWYQQSLDQGLQFLIQYYNGEERAKGNILERFSAQQFPDLHSELNLSSLELGDSALYFCASSVGGHDEKLFFGSGTQLSVL.